These T cell receptor beta chains were read from a single sample in a study of blood T cell repertoires in COVID-19. Sequenced by immunoSEQ multiplex PCR; TCRdb stores in-frame clones only, minus some. The sample lists more than 100,000 clones, 60% to 85% occurring once. The sequenced material came from peripheral blood. The receptors originated from a man aged 65 to 79 with acute or convalescent COVID-19. Both conserved end residues are trimmed from each CDR3. The order of the fields is V gene, clone size, J gene, CDR3 length, CDR3 protein. Clone sizes are given selectively: once, few, many, or a class where the clone is expanded.

TRBV19	NA	TRBJ1-2	11	ASSIPGFHGYT
TRBV3-1/TRBV3-2	NA	TRBJ1-6	12	ASSRGQEGSPLH
TRBV4-3	NA	TRBJ2-2	13	ASSQARGGSGELF
TRBV19	NA	TRBJ2-6	13	ASSGTGAGANVLT
TRBV11-2	NA	TRBJ1-6	12	ASSYRDSNSPLH
TRBV14	few	TRBJ1-6	14	ASSQFLSSYNSPLH
TRBV5-1	NA	TRBJ1-1	12	ASRAQGALTEAF
TRBV24-1	NA	TRBJ1-2	12	ATSHRTGGYGYT
TRBV13	NA	TRBJ2-7	13	ASSFSGGRYGEQY
TRBV14	NA	TRBJ2-1	14	ASSRDFIAGYNEQF
TRBV6-1	NA	TRBJ2-1	13	ASSELGSGNDEQF
TRBV5-1	NA	TRBJ2-3	13	ASTSGGADTDTQY
TRBV6-2/TRBV6-3	NA	TRBJ1-2	12	ASSPRGLSYGYT
TRBV4-2	NA	TRBJ1-5	13	ASSQSDRAHQPQH
TRBV9	NA	TRBJ2-7	13	ASSVTAGSSYEQY
TRBV10-3	NA	TRBJ2-5	10	AISEPTGKKD
TRBV5-6	once	TRBJ1-1	11	ASSLFRETEAF
TRBV4-2	NA	TRBJ2-5	11	ASSQVAEETQY
TRBV9	NA	TRBJ2-3	18	ASSVGYLSIAGGRADTQY
TRBV9	NA	TRBJ1-2	11	ASSVVEGGGYT
TRBV5-1	once	TRBJ1-1	13	ASSLGGGFNTEAF
TRBV10-2	NA	TRBJ1-2	13	ASSALTGGIYGYT
TRBV19	NA	TRBJ2-5	13	ASTPGTSGLGTQY
TRBV4-1	NA	TRBJ1-1	13	ASSLPGGGNTEAF
TRBV29-1	NA	TRBJ2-7	11	SVRGTGGDEQY
TRBV5-1	NA	TRBJ2-7	14	ASSSMGQGAQSVEY
TRBV27	once	TRBJ2-2	16	ASSLPSGGYGSTGELF